A single sample gave rise to the 27 T cell receptor beta chains below, sequenced in a study of STAT5B mutations in CD4+ large granular lymphocyte leukemia. Here immunoSEQ multiplex PCR was the method, and the copy in TCRdb shows in-frame clones only, minus some. The sample lists about 46,000 clones; roughly four fifths were seen once. The sequenced sample consisted of CD4+ T cells from blood buffy coats. The receptors stem from a human donor in good health.

The CDR3 loop is CASSPRRDAEQYF. Written as DNA, the CDR3 is TGTGCCAGCAGCCCCCGCCGGGACGCTGAGCAGTACTTC. The chain is built from TRBV7-9 and TRBJ2-7, with D perhaps given as TRBD1 or TRBD2 (5 bases each). The CDR3 consists of 13 residues. V lost 5 bases and J lost 7, with 15 bases in between. Germline V CDR1 and CDR2: SEHNR, FQNEAQ (reference sequence).

The V and J genes are TRBV28 and TRBJ1-2; D remains unclear. Trimming removed 2 bases at V and 8 bases at J, with 9 bases between. From germline, CDR1 is MDHEN and CDR2 SYDVKM. The length of the CDR3 is 12 residues. As DNA, the CDR3 is TGTGCCAGCAGTTTAGTTGGGCGGGGCTACACCTTC. Amino acid sequence: CASSLVGRGYTF.

CDR3 nucleotide sequence: TGCGCCAGCAGCCAAGAAAGTTGGCAGGGCGGATACATTCAGTACTTC. Translated, it gives CASSQESWQGGYIQYF. V is TRBV4-1 and J is TRBJ2-4, with D perhaps TRBD1 (5 bases). This CDR3 is built from 16 residues. V dropped 0 bases and J dropped 8 bases, with 17 bases sitting between them. CDR1 is MGHRA and CDR2 is YSYEKL in the germline V gene.

V gene TRBV30 combines with J gene TRBJ1-2; 7 nucleotides match TRBD1. The CDR3 loop spans 17 amino acids. Germline trimming cut 0 bases from V and 4 bases from J; bases unmatched to any gene: 14. The V gene's germline CDR1 is GTSNPN and CDR2 SVGIG (reference sequence). The CDR3 region is CAWSVTSSDRVGYGYTF. Here the CDR3 DNA reads TGTGCCTGGAGTGTTACATCCTCTGACAGGGTTGGCTATGGCTACACCTTC.

This chain links TRBV9 with TRBJ1-2; D might be TRBD1 (6 bases). Trimming removed 3 bases at V and 5 bases at J, with 11 bases between. The CDR3 covers 13 residues. From germline, CDR1 is SGDLS and CDR2 YYNGEE. CDR3 amino acids: CASSATGFYGYTF. The CDR3 nucleotides read TGTGCCAGCAGCGCCACAGGGTTTTATGGCTACACCTTC. Complete variable domain (other parts from reference TRBV9 and TRBJ1-2): DSGVTQTPKHLITATGQRVTLRCSPRSGDLSVYWYQQSLDQGLQFLIQYYNGEERAKGNILERFSAQQFPDLHSELNLSSLELGDSALYFCASSATGFYGYTFGSGTRLTVV.

This clone was counted only a few times. The gene calls are TRBV5-1 and TRBJ1-1; 7 bases are a match to TRBD1. The CDR3 consists of 14 residues. Trimming took 0 bases from V and 4 from J; bases not matched to a gene: 3. Germline V gives CDR1 SGHRS, CDR2 YFSETQ. The CDR3 here is CASSLGAGGTEAFF. CDR3 nucleotide sequence: TGCGCCAGCAGCTTGGGGGCAGGGGGCACTGAAGCTTTCTTT.

This clone came up a few times. The rearrangement joins TRBV7-9 to TRBJ1-2; no reliable D call. Trimming took 4 bases from V and 4 from J, leaving 10 bases between them. Germline V gene lookup returns CDR1 SEHNR and CDR2 FQNEAQ (reference sequence). The CDR3 length is 13 residues. CDR3 DNA: TGTGCCAGCAGCTCGACGGAAGTCTATGGCTACACCTTC. This gives the protein CASSSTEVYGYTF.

The chain uses TRBV9 and TRBJ1-4; D gene unclear. V lost 0 bases and J lost 0, with 3 bases in between. The germline gives CDR1 SGDLS, CDR2 YYNGEE. CDR3 size: 14 residues. CDR3 loop: CASSVDATNEKLFF. The CDR3 DNA reads as TGTGCCAGCAGCGTAGATGCAACTAATGAAAAACTGTTTTTT.

CDR3 sequence (DNA): TGTGCCAGCAGCTTAAGCAAGAACACTGAAGCTTTCTTT. Amino acid sequence: CASSLSKNTEAFF. This chain connects TRBV7-3 to TRBJ1-1, with D unresolved. In germline, CDR1 is SGHTA, CDR2 FQGTGA. V was clipped by 1 base and J by 1 base, with 4 bases between them. The CDR3 extends over 13 amino acids.

V and J are TRBV7-9 and TRBJ2-7; 10 nucleotides align to TRBD1. V lost 5 bases, J lost 4 bases, and 5 bases stayed unmatched. CDR1 and CDR2 (germline): SEHNR, FQNEAQ (reference sequence). The CDR3 spans 14 residues. This CDR3 reads CASSVTGGSYEQYF. CDR3 sequence (DNA): TGTGCCAGCAGCGTGACAGGGGGCTCGTACGAGCAGTACTTC.

The V gene is TRBV2, the J gene TRBJ1-5, with TRBD1 as a possible D gene (5 bases). The CDR3 spans 14 residues. Trimming pared 7 bases from V and 5 bases from J, leaving 15 bases between. In germline, CDR1 is SNHLY, CDR2 FYNNEI. The CDR3 spells CASTYQGNDQPQHF. DNA of the CDR3: TGTGCCAGCACGTACCAGGGCAATGATCAGCCCCAGCATTTT.

This clone has a single count. The chain has TRBV2 and TRBJ1-4; 9 positions match TRBD1. Looked up from germline, CDR1 is SNHLY and CDR2 is FYNNEI. This CDR3 region has 14 residues. The trim removed 5 bases at V and 7 bases at J, leaving 5 bases unmatched. The CDR3 DNA reads as TGTGCCAGCAGTCAACAGGGGGCGGGTGAAAAACTGTTTTTT. Protein product: CASSQQGAGEKLFF.

The rearrangement links TRBV19 to TRBJ1-1; D may be TRBD1 (5 bases). V lost 4 bases, J lost 0 bases, and 18 bases lay in between. In germline, CDR1 is LNHDA, CDR2 SQIVND (reference sequence). The CDR3 is 17 amino acids. The CDR3 nucleotides are TGTGCCAGTAGTACGGGAGACAGAATTCACATGAACACTGAAGCTTTCTTT. This gives the protein CASSTGDRIHMNTEAFF.

The rearrangement uses TRBV19 and TRBJ2-1; D is uncertain. Trimming shortened V by 3 bases and J by 10 bases, and 10 bases separated the two germline ends. The CDR3 consists of 12 residues. Per germline, CDR1 LNHDA and CDR2 SQIVND (reference sequence). This chain's CDR3 is CASSIGDSEQFF. The CDR3 nucleotides read TGTGCCAGTAGTATTGGGGATTCAGAGCAGTTCTTC.

This chain links TRBV25-1 with TRBJ2-7; possibly TRBD2 for D (7 bases). The CDR3 covers 14 residues. V lost 1 base and J lost 3, with 10 bases in between. Germline V gene data show CDR1 as MGHDK and CDR2 as SYGVNS. The CDR3 is CASSEWGGHYEQYF. CDR3 DNA: TGTGCCAGCAGTGAATGGGGGGGCCACTACGAGCAGTACTTC.

The chain couples TRBV16 to TRBJ2-5; D is perhaps TRBD1 (6 bases). The germline V gene encodes CDR1 KGHSY and CDR2 FQNENV. V gave up 1 base and J gave up 5 bases, with 14 bases separating them. This CDR3 contains 15 residues. Here the CDR3 DNA reads TGTGCCAGCAGCCAATACCGAGGGGGTTTGGAGACCCAGTACTTC. This sequence encodes CASSQYRGGLETQYF.

J is TRBJ2-4 and V is TRBV9; D not certain. V was clipped by 4 bases and J by 9 bases, with 20 bases between them. The CDR3 has 15 amino acids. CDR1 is SGDLS, CDR2 YYNGEE, per germline. The CDR3 here is CASSPTTNPGLIQYF. CDR3 nucleotide sequence: TGTGCCAGCAGCCCGACCACAAACCCCGGCCTCATTCAGTACTTC.

This clone has just a few counts. The chain has TRBV28 and TRBJ1-5; 7 nucleotides agree with TRBD1. This CDR3 is 15 amino acids long. V lost 6 bases and J lost 3; bases outside the gene matches: 8. CDR1 is MDHEN, CDR2 SYDVKM, per germline. CDR3 amino acids: CASSSGTVPNQPQHF. In DNA form, the CDR3 reads TGTGCCAGCAGCTCCGGGACAGTTCCCAATCAGCCCCAGCATTTT.

J is TRBJ2-7 and V is TRBV5-6; 8 bases align to TRBD1. The CDR3 totals 16 residues. In germline, CDR1 is SGHDT, CDR2 YYEEEE. The V segment lost 4 bases and the J segment 3 bases; nucleotides outside the gene matches: 12. This CDR3 is CASSARRTGTGYEQYF. DNA of the CDR3: TGTGCCAGCAGCGCACGACGGACAGGGACGGGCTACGAGCAGTACTTC.

The rearrangement uses TRBV7-9 and TRBJ1-2, with D unresolved. The V and J ends lost 3 bases and 8 bases respectively, with 10 bases between them. The CDR3 is 12 amino acids. Germline V gene sequence: CDR1 SEHNR, CDR2 FQNEAQ (reference sequence). CDR3 in amino acids: CASSLGYWGYTF. The CDR3 region has the DNA TGTGCCAGCAGCTTGGGATATTGGGGCTACACCTTC.

The chain employs TRBV19 and TRBJ2-2, with D uncertain. The V gene's germline CDR1 is LNHDA and CDR2 SQIVND (reference sequence). This CDR3 has 15 amino acids. The germline V and J ends were trimmed by 6 bases and 0 bases, with 11 bases remaining between them. The CDR3 protein is CASRLTVANTGELFF. For the CDR3, the DNA is TGTGCCAGTAGATTGACTGTCGCGAACACCGGGGAGCTGTTTTTT. The full variable domain, completed using reference TRBV19 and TRBJ2-2, is DGGITQSPKYLFRKEGQNVTLSCEQNLNHDAMYWYRQDPGQGLRLIYYSQIVNDFQKGDIAEGYSVSREKKESFPLTVTSAQKNPTAFYLCASRLTVANTGELFFGEGSRLTVL.

The rearrangement uses TRBV2 and TRBJ2-3, with unresolved D. Germline V gene lookup returns CDR1 SNHLY and CDR2 FYNNEI. The CDR3 runs to 14 residues. V was trimmed by 6 bases and J by 2 bases, leaving 12 bases between them. CDR3 nucleotide sequence: TGTGCCAGCAGGAAGGGCCGGATCACAGATACGCAGTATTTT. Protein product: CASRKGRITDTQYF. The complete variable domain, with remaining parts taken from reference TRBV2 and TRBJ2-3, reads EPEVTQTPSHQVTQMGQEVILRCVPISNHLYFYWYRQILGQKVEFLVSFYNNEISEKSEIFDDQFSVERPDGSNFTLKIRSTKLEDSAMYFCASRKGRITDTQYFGPGTRLTVL.

The rearrangement links TRBV7-2 to TRBJ1-4; D is undetermined. The CDR3 runs to 15 residues. Germline-derived CDR1 and CDR2 are SGHTA and FQGNSA. The V end was cut by 1 base, the J end by 0 bases, with 6 bases between. The CDR3 coding sequence is TGTGCCAGCAGCTTAGGCGTGGCAACTAATGAAAAACTGTTTTTT. Encoded protein: CASSLGVATNEKLFF.

This chain uses TRBV6-5 with TRBJ2-1, with 7 bases identical to TRBD1. The CDR3 spans 13 residues. V dropped 3 bases and J dropped 8; count of bases not matched to a gene: 4. Per germline, CDR1 MNHEY and CDR2 SVGAGI. The CDR3 reads CASSYVQGDEQFF. The CDR3 DNA reads as TGTGCCAGCAGTTATGTGCAGGGGGATGAGCAGTTCTTC.

The chain joins TRBV7-2 to TRBJ2-6, with D possibly being TRBD2 (5 bases). The CDR3 contains 15 residues. V dropped 7 bases and J dropped 3 bases, with 13 bases sitting between them. From germline, CDR1 is SGHTA and CDR2 FQGNSA. The chain's CDR3 is CASTRVTGGANVLTF. The CDR3 DNA reads as TGTGCCAGCACGAGGGTCACTGGTGGGGCCAACGTCCTGACTTTC.

This chain joins TRBV5-6 and TRBJ2-3, with D maybe TRBD1 (5 bases). The V gene's germline CDR1 is SGHDT and CDR2 YYEEEE. The CDR3 covers 17 residues. The V end lost 0 bases, the J end lost 2 bases, and 16 bases lay between the germline ends. CDR3 sequence: CASSLVGPSVLTDTQYF. CDR3 DNA sequence: TGTGCCAGCAGCTTGGTGGGGCCGTCAGTACTCACAGATACGCAGTATTTT.

CDR3 sequence (DNA): TGTGCCAGCAGCTTAGTAGGACTAGCGGGAGGGCACAATGAGCAGTTCTTC. It specifies CASSLVGLAGGHNEQFF. The V call is TRBV13, the J call TRBJ2-1, with 15 nucleotides matching TRBD2. Germline V lookup: CDR1 PRHDT, CDR2 FYEKMQ (reference sequence). Trimming took 1 base from V and 5 from J; bases not matched to a gene: 3. The CDR3 totals 17 residues.